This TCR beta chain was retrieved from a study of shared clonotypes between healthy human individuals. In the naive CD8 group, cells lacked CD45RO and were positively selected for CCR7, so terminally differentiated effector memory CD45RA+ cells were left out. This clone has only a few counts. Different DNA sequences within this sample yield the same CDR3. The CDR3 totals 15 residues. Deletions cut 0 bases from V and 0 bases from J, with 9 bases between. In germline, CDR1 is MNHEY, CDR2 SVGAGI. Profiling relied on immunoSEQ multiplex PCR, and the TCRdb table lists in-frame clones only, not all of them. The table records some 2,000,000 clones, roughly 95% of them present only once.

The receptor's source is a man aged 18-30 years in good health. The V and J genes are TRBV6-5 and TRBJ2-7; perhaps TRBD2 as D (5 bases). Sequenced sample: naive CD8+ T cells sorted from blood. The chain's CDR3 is CASSYSEGISYEQYF. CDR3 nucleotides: TGTGCCAGCAGTTACTCAGAGGGAATCTCCTACGAGCAGTACTTC.